This is a list of T cell receptor beta chains from one sample in a study of identifying expanded T cells in peripheral blood. The method was immunoSEQ multiplex PCR; TCRdb's version includes in-frame clones alone and lacks a portion of them. Of roughly 120,000 clones in the sample, approximately 90% were seen once. Sequenced: blood. The receptors derive from a person aged 18 to 75 in good health. Each CDR3 is given with its conserved first and last residue. A D gene is named only where the DNA matches it firmly. Expanded clones are given a class, and other clones once, few, many or no size at all.

CDR3	DNA	J	D	size	V
CASSFTSGGVTGELFF	TGCGCCAGCAGCTTTACTAGCGGGGGCGTCACCGGGGAGCTGTTTTTT	TRBJ2-2	TRBD2	few	TRBV5-1
CASSRTGFNSPLHF	TGTGCCAGCAGCAGGACAGGATTTAATTCACCCCTCCACTTT	TRBJ1-6	TRBD1	NA	TRBV6-5
CASSNRRVSSTDTQYF	TGTGCCAGCAGCAACCGTCGAGTTTCTAGCACAGATACGCAGTATTTT	TRBJ2-3	NA	NA	TRBV7-9
CASSLQGANTQYF	TGTGCCAGCAGCTTGCAGGGGGCAAATACGCAGTATTTT	TRBJ2-3	TRBD1	NA	TRBV7-9
CASSGSGANTGELFF	TGTGCCAGCAGTGGCAGCGGGGCGAACACCGGGGAGCTGTTTTTT	TRBJ2-2	TRBD2	NA	TRBV2
CASSLEDRGWNTEAFF	TGCGCCAGCAGCTTGGAGGACAGGGGATGGAACACTGAAGCTTTCTTT	TRBJ1-1	TRBD1	NA	TRBV5-1
CASSENLEETQYF	TGTGCCAGCAGTGAAAATCTAGAAGAGACCCAGTACTTC	TRBJ2-5	NA	NA	TRBV6-1
CASTWGGDMYEQYF	TGCGCCAGCACCTGGGGGGGCGATATGTACGAGCAGTACTTC	TRBJ2-7	NA	NA	TRBV5-1
CASSRQGASTDTQYF	TGTGCCAGTAGTAGACAGGGGGCGAGCACAGATACGCAGTATTTT	TRBJ2-3	TRBD1	NA	TRBV19
CATTPDVGGGGEQYF	TGTGCCACCACCCCAGACGTAGGGGGAGGGGGTGAGCAGTACTTC	TRBJ2-7	NA	NA	TRBV10-3
CASSRDRVSEAFF	TGTGCCAGCTCGCGGGACAGGGTCTCTGAAGCTTTCTTT	TRBJ1-1	TRBD1	NA	TRBV18
CAWSSGVYGYTF	TGTGCCTGGAGTAGTGGGGTCTATGGCTACACCTTC	TRBJ1-2	NA	few	TRBV30
CASSPRTGGQETQYF	TGTGCCAGCAGCCCCCGGACAGGGGGGCAGGAGACCCAGTACTTC	TRBJ2-5	TRBD1	once	TRBV7-2
CASSSGWNTEAFF	TGTGCCAGCAGCAGCGGGTGGAACACTGAAGCTTTCTTT	TRBJ1-1	NA	NA	TRBV9
CASSLTGGTEAFF	TGTGCCAGCAGTCTTACAGGAGGCACTGAAGCTTTCTTT	TRBJ1-1	NA	NA	TRBV7-3
CASSQEGGRMGSNQPQHF	TGCGCCAGCAGCCAAGAAGGGGGGAGGATGGGGAGCAATCAGCCCCAGCATTTT	TRBJ1-5	NA	NA	TRBV4-1
CASSQGSSPGDQETQYF	TGTGCCAGCAGCCAGGGCTCCTCCCCTGGGGATCAAGAGACCCAGTACTTC	TRBJ2-5	NA	NA	TRBV4-2
CASSEPGSEQYF	TGTGCCAGCAGTGAACCGGGGAGCGAGCAGTACTTC	TRBJ2-7	NA	NA	TRBV6-1
CASSGQTSGKAKNIQYF	TGTGCCAGCAGCGGGCAGACTAGCGGGAAAGCCAAAAACATTCAGTACTTC	TRBJ2-4	TRBD2	NA	TRBV9
CASRLGGQGASGYTF	TGTGCCAGCAGACTAGGTGGGCAGGGGGCGTCTGGCTACACCTTC	TRBJ1-2	TRBD1	NA	TRBV28
CASSVGGGVYEQYF	TGTGCCAGCAGCGTAGGAGGGGGGGTCTACGAGCAGTACTTC	TRBJ2-7	NA	NA	TRBV9